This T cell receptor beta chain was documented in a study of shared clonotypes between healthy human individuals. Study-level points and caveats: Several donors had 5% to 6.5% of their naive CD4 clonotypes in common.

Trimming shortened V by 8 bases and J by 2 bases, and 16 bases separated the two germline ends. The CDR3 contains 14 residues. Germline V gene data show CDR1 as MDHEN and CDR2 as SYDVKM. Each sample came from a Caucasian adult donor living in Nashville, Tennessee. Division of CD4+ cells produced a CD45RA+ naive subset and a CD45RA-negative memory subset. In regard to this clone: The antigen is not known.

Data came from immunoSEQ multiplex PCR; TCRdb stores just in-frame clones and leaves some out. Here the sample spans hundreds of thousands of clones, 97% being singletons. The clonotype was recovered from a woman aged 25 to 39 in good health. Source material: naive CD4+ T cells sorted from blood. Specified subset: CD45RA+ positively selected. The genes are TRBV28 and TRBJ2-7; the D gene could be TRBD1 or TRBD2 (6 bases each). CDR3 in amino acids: CASRRGGSAYEQYF. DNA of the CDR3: TGTGCCAGCCGCCGAGGGGGGTCCGCCTACGAGCAGTACTTC. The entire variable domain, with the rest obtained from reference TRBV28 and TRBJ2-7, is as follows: DVKVTQSSRYLVKRTGEKVFLECVQDMDHENMFWYRQDPGLGLRLIYFSYDVKMKEKGDIPEGYSVSREKKERFSLILESASTNQTSMYLCASRRGGSAYEQYFGPGTRLTVT.